The following is a TCR beta chain sequence with its context. This record comes from a study of blood T cell repertoires in COVID-19. Overall study: COVID-19 samples collected from the United States, Italy and Spain covered acute and convalescent phases. The cDNA or gDNA used as material had been derived from T cells, B-cell-depleted T cells, or PBMCs.

Germline CDR1 reads SQVTM; CDR2 reads ANQGSEA. V was trimmed by 7 bases and J by 4 bases, leaving 16 bases between them. The CDR3 contains 13 residues. How the authors handled the data: Reference gene primer amplification gave estimated nucleated cell counts. Method: immunoSEQ multiplex PCR; TCRdb's copy keeps in-frame clones and lacks some. The V and J calls and clone size come from that table; D and trimming were worked out from the DNA. The sample includes around 67,000 clones, 70% to 80% of them seen just once. Sequenced material: peripheral blood. The V and J genes are TRBV29-1 and TRBJ1-1; D remains ambiguous. This clonotype was sampled from a woman between 65 and 79 years old with acute or convalescent COVID-19. Written as DNA, the CDR3 is TGCAGCGCTAAGAGGGATGCTAGCACTGAAGCTTTCTTT. It specifies CSAKRDASTEAFF.